What follows is one T cell receptor (beta chain) and its context. Its antigen is unidentified. These data originate in a study of CD8+ T cells in alopecia areata. Overall study context: Treatment of the treated patients consisted of oral tofacitinib, 5 to 10 mg twice daily. Tofacitinib dosing lasted 6 to 18 months, which was then followed by 6 months off drug. Study conclusions and caveats: Patients shared TCRs less clearly than mice did, possibly for HLA-related reasons.

Sorted populations comprised CD4+ and CD8+ T cells obtained from PBMCs. Sequencing used cDNA as its template, made by extracting RNA and reverse transcribing it. The protocol was immunoSEQ multiplex PCR, while the TCRdb copy is restricted to in-frame clones and leaves out a portion. The data hold fewer than 200,000 clones, with approximately 59% observed a single time. Between the trimmed V and J ends, which lost 7 bases and 3 bases, there was a span of 13 bases. CDR3 size: 12 residues. CDR1 and CDR2 from the germline V gene are SQVTM and ANQGSEA. This sequence was found in a human donor with alopecia areata. Sequencing used CD4+ T cells sorted from blood, obtained at week 0. The chain employs TRBV29-1 and TRBJ2-7, with D possibly TRBD2 on 5 matching bases. CDR3 residues: CSAGAEGYEQYF. The CDR3 DNA reads TGCAGCGCTGGCGCAGAGGGCTACGAGCAGTACTTC.